This paragraph reports one TCR beta chain. Its target is not known. The source of the sample is a study of blood T cells in healthy people across ages. The germline gives CDR1 GTSNPN, CDR2 SVGIG (reference sequence). CDR3 length: 16 amino acids. Trimming took 3 bases from V and 2 from J, leaving 14 bases between them. A sample-barcoded 5' primer and a J-beta primer mix were used in a second PCR of about 7 to 11 cycles. Researchers report that a template-switch adaptor with 12 random nucleotides tagged each cDNA molecule. TCRdb redid the calling of the 5' RACE reads with MiXCR, one entry per CDR3 protein. The sample contains 550,000 to 650,000 distinct CDR3 sequences, approximately 26% of which appear only once. General observations from the study: Among long-lived donors, naive CD4+ cells were more numerous and diversity higher than in aged donors.

These data were also reused for a study on T cells of mothers and their children. That paper states: Sample barcodes and 2-4 random nucleotides came from the second PCR's M1S primer.

Source material: blood. The chain links TRBV30 to TRBJ2-6; no clear D. This TCR was recovered from a boy aged 2 to 9 in good health. CDR3 amino acids: CAWRARVLPGANVLTF. The CDR3 nucleotides read TGTGCCTGGAGGGCCCGAGTCCTCCCTGGGGCCAACGTCCTGACTTTC. The full variable domain, rest sourced from reference TRBV30 and TRBJ2-6, is SQTIHQWPATLVQPVGSPLSLECTVEGTSNPNLYWYRQAAGRGLQLLFYSVGIGQISSEVPQNLSASRPQDRQFILSSKKLLLSDSGFYLCAWRARVLPGANVLTFGAGSRLTVL.